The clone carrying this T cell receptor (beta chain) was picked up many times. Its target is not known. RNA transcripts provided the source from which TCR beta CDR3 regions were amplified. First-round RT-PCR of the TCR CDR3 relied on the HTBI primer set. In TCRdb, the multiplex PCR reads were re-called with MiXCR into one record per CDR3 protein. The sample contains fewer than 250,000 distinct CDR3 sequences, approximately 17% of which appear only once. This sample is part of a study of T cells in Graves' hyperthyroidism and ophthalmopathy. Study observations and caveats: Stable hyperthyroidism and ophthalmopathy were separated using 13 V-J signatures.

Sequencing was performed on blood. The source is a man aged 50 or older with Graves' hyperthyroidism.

This CDR3 reads CASSQDLGAGSYEQYF. The CDR3, as DNA: TGCGCCAGCAGCCAAGATCTTGGGGCGGGCTCCTACGAGCAGTACTTC. The chain links TRBV4-3 to TRBJ2-7, with D perhaps matching TRBD1 or TRBD2 (5 bases each). Trimming left V 0 bases short and J 0 bases short, with 12 bases between. The CDR3 has 16 amino acids. Germline loops: CDR1 LGHNA, CDR2 YSLEER.